This T cell receptor (beta chain) came from a study of cytomegalovirus exposure and HLA in healthy donors. PCR was performed using 60 Vbeta and 13 Jbeta primers. Measured with immunoSEQ multiplex PCR; TCRdb has only the in-frame clones, and not every one. The data contain about 36,000 clones, over 60% of them singletons. V was pared by 4 bases and J by 2 bases, with 7 bases between. The CDR3 contains 13 residues. CDR1 is MGHRA, CDR2 YSYEKL, per germline. Of note for this clone: Its antigen is undetermined.

General observations from the study: Only CMV serostatus was available as immune exposure information. Most TCR beta V segments were productive about 87% or about 30% of the time in an earlier analysis.

The V call is TRBV4-1, the J call TRBJ2-3; D possibly corresponds to TRBD2 (5 bases). The material sequenced was PBMCs. The sequence derives from a man aged 25 to 40 in good health and CMV-seronegative. CDR3 DNA sequence: TGCGCCAGCAGCCTCCGGGACACAGATACGCAGTATTTT. It encodes CASSLRDTDTQYF.